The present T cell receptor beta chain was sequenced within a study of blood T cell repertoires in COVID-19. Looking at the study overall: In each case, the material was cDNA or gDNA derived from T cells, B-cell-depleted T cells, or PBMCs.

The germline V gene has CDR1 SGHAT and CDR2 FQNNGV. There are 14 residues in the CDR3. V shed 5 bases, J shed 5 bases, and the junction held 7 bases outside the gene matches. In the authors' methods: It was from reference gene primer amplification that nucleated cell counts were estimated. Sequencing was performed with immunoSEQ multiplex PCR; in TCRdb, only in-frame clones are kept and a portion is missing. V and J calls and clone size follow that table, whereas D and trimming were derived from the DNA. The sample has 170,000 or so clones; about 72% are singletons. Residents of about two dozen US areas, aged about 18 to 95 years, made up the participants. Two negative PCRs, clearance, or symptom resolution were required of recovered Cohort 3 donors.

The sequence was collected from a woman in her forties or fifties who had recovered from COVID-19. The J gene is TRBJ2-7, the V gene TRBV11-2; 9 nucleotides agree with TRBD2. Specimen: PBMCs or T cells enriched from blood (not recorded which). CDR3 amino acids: CASSPISGSDEQYF. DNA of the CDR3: TGTGCCAGCAGCCCCATTAGCGGGAGCGACGAGCAGTACTTC.